One and the same sample provided the 17 T cell receptor beta chains below, sequenced in a study of metastatic and nonmetastatic thyroid tumors. Prior to thyroid surgery, none of the patients had received any treatment. With MiXCR, TCRdb called clones anew from the PCR reads. The sample lists tens of thousands of clones, around 20% seen once, with under 4% in the top ten. Sequences were obtained from blood. The source is a male donor with papillary thyroid cancer or a benign thyroid nodule (not recorded which). Some clones in this sample may be carry-over from other donors' samples.

This clone was seen repeatedly, ten times or more. The J gene is TRBJ1-1, the V gene TRBV6-1; 9 nucleotides agree with TRBD1. CDR1 is MNHNS and CDR2 is SASEGT in the germline V gene. Losses at the gene ends were 6 bases for V and 2 bases for J; bases not matched to a gene: 4. The CDR3 sequence is 14 residues long. The CDR3: CASRPDRGNTEAFF. CDR3 nucleotide sequence: TGTGCCAGCAGGCCGGACAGGGGCAACACTGAAGCTTTCTTT.

At least ten counts were recorded for this clone. The J gene is TRBJ2-5, the V gene TRBV7-8; no clear D gene. Germline V gene lookup returns CDR1 SGHVS and CDR2 FQNEAQ. This CDR3 comprises 11 residues. Trimming took off 5 bases at V and 2 bases at J, with 3 bases between the two ends. The CDR3 bases are TGTGCCAGCAGCCTGCAAGAGACCCAGTACTTC. Translated: CASSLQETQYF.

Ten or more counts support this clone. A much larger clone differs from this one at a single base, so this may be a read error. This CDR3 is also generated by other DNA sequences in the sample. The chain employs TRBV5-4 and TRBJ2-7, with 8 positions matching TRBD2. Germline lookup yields CDR1 SGHNT and CDR2 YYREEE (reference sequence). The CDR3 loop spans 14 amino acids. CDR3 protein: CASSSSTSAYEQHF. The CDR3, as DNA: TGTGCCAGCAGCTCCTCGACTAGCGCCTACGAGCAGCACTTC.

This clone was detected many times. V is TRBV4-2 and J is TRBJ2-3, with 13 bases aligning to TRBD2. V was pared by 4 bases and J by 2 bases, with 12 bases of the junction left unmatched. The CDR3 has 19 amino acids. CDR1 is LGHNA and CDR2 is YNFKEQ in the germline V gene. The CDR3 here is CASSPGLAGVPGDTDTQYF. The CDR3 DNA follows: TGTGCCAGCAGCCCCGGACTAGCGGGAGTCCCAGGGGACACAGATACGCAGTATTTT.

The genes are TRBV5-4 and TRBJ2-3; perhaps D is TRBD1 or TRBD2 (5 bases each). The CDR3 length is 17 residues. The V end was cut by 0 bases, the J end by 5 bases, with 19 bases between. Germline loops: CDR1 SGHNT, CDR2 YYREEE (reference sequence). The CDR3 reads CASSLGNWGLIKDTQYF. CDR3 in DNA: TGTGCCAGCAGCTTGGGGAATTGGGGGTTGATTAAAGATACGCAGTATTTT.

This clone appeared many times. The V call is TRBV12-3 or TRBV12-4, the J call TRBJ2-7; 8 bases line up with TRBD1. Trimming took 8 bases from V and 6 from J; bases not matched to a gene: 6. This CDR3 is 12 amino acids long. CDR3: CASGTGGGEQYF. The DNA for the CDR3 is TGTGCCAGCGGAACAGGGGGAGGCGAGCAGTACTTC.

The rearrangement joins TRBV30 to TRBJ1-4; D is uncertain. The length of the CDR3 is 15 residues. Trimming removed 4 bases at V and 4 bases at J, with 16 bases between. CDR1 is GTSNPN and CDR2 is SVGIG in the germline V gene (reference sequence). The chain's CDR3 is CAWTLTGGGNEKLFF. The CDR3 nucleotides read TGTGCCTGGACCCTGACGGGAGGAGGTAATGAAAAACTGTTTTTT.

This clone showed up many times. The V and J genes are TRBV20-1 and TRBJ2-3; 8 bases map to TRBD2. Germline trimming cut 2 bases from V and 3 bases from J; bases unmatched to any gene: 4. The germline CDR1 and CDR2 sequences are DFQATT and SNEGSKA (reference sequence). This CDR3 spans 14 amino acids. The CDR3 reads CSARLIAGTDTQYF. The CDR3 bases are TGCAGTGCTAGATTAATAGCGGGGACAGATACGCAGTATTTT.

The V and J genes are TRBV28 and TRBJ1-5; D is ambiguous. The CDR3 covers 15 residues. V lost 6 bases to trimming and J lost 7 bases, with 19 bases between them. CDR1 is MDHEN and CDR2 is SYDVKM in the germline V gene. The CDR3 spells CASSPPQPTSQPQHF. CDR3 bases: TGTGCCAGCAGCCCGCCTCAACCCACAAGCCAGCCCCAGCATTTT.

Comment on this clone: One junction end does not reproduce the germline sequence, and a read error may be involved. The chain couples TRBV7-3 to TRBJ2-2; D is tentatively TRBD1 or TRBD2 (5 bases each). The CDR3 has 15 amino acids. Germline V gene lookup returns CDR1 SGHTA and CDR2 FQGTGA. CDR3: CASSPPGANTVELFF. The CDR3 DNA reads TGTGCCAGCAGCCCTCCCGGGGCAAACACCGTGGAGCTGTTTTTT.

Ten or more counts support this clone. This chain joins TRBV11-3 and TRBJ2-5; D may be TRBD2 (5 bases). The CDR3 is 13 residues long. Germline V gene sequence: CDR1 SGHNT, CDR2 YENEEA. The CDR3 bases are TGTGCATCCTCGGGGTCCTCTGGAGAGACCCAGTACTTC. Its protein is CASSGSSGETQYF.

In this sample, this clone turned up many times. The V gene is TRBV7-9, the J gene TRBJ1-1, with TRBD1 identical over 7 bases. Germline V gene sequence: CDR1 SEHNR, CDR2 FQNEAQ (reference sequence). The CDR3 spans 14 residues. J lost 3 bases, V lost 6 bases, and 7 bases had no gene match. The CDR3 sequence: CASSNQGGDTEAFF. In DNA form, the CDR3 reads TGTGCCAGCAGTAATCAGGGGGGGGACACTGAAGCTTTCTTT. The full variable domain, rest sourced from reference TRBV7-9 and TRBJ1-1, is DTGVSQNPRHKITKRGQNVTFRCDPISEHNRLYWYRQTLGQGPEFLTYFQNEAQLEKSRLLSDRFSAERPKGSFSTLEIQRTEQGDSAMYLCASSNQGGDTEAFFGQGTRLTVV.

This clone was counted many times. The rearrangement joins TRBV5-4 to TRBJ2-7; 7 bases fit TRBD2. J lost 4 bases, V lost 4 bases, and 14 bases had no gene match. The CDR3 contains 16 residues. The germline V gene encodes CDR1 SGHNT and CDR2 YYREEE (reference sequence). The CDR3 sequence is CASSGIGEAGRYEQYF. CDR3 coding DNA: TGTGCCAGCAGCGGGATCGGGGAAGCGGGGAGGTACGAGCAGTACTTC.

This clone was recorded at least ten times. This chain connects TRBV25-1 to TRBJ1-4; D is uncertain. V lost 4 bases and J 0 bases, leaving 6 bases between the germline ends. Germline V gene data show CDR1 as MGHDK and CDR2 as SYGVNS. The CDR3 length is 14 residues. CDR3 sequence (DNA): TGTGCCAGCAGTGGAACTTCAACTAATGAAAAACTGTTTTTT. This gives the protein CASSGTSTNEKLFF. The full variable domain, with the rest looked up from reference TRBV25-1 and TRBJ1-4, is EADIYQTPRYLVIGTGKKITLECSQTMGHDKMYWYQQDPGMELHLIHYSYGVNSTEKGDLSSESTVSRIRTEHFPLTLESARPSHTSQYLCASSGTSTNEKLFFGSGTQLSVL.

This clone was recorded a few times. The chain links TRBV12-5 to TRBJ2-3; D gene ambiguous. The length of the CDR3 is 13 residues. CDR1 is LGHNT, CDR2 FRNRAP, per germline. With 1 base removed from V and 6 bases from J, the gap between germline ends came to 8 bases. Here the CDR3 reads CASGLDPPDTQYF. For the CDR3, the DNA is TGTGCTAGTGGTTTGGACCCCCCGGATACGCAGTATTTT.

This chain uses TRBV28 with TRBJ2-7; 7 bases are a match to TRBD1. In germline, CDR1 is MDHEN, CDR2 SYDVKM. The V segment lost 4 bases and the J segment 5 bases; nucleotides outside the gene matches: 8. The CDR3 totals 14 residues. CDR3: CASSYDKTGDEQYF. As DNA, the CDR3 is TGTGCCAGCAGTTACGATAAAACAGGGGACGAGCAGTACTTC.

This clone was counted only a few times. The V gene is TRBV24-1, the J gene TRBJ1-6; 7 bases map to TRBD1. Germline loops: CDR1 KGHDR, CDR2 SFDVKD. With 5 bases clipped from V and 7 bases from J, the junction kept 10 bases outside the gene matches. The CDR3 length is 16 residues. CDR3 region: CATSALGDRFNSPLHF. For the CDR3, the DNA is TGTGCCACCAGTGCACTAGGGGACAGATTCAATTCACCCCTCCACTTT.